Below are 6 T cell receptor beta chains sequenced from a single sample in a study of blood T cell repertoires in COVID-19. The method was immunoSEQ multiplex PCR; TCRdb's version includes in-frame clones alone and lacks a portion of them. The sample records some 120,000 clones, roughly 80% being singletons. Specimen: peripheral blood. The source of these receptors is a woman in her 50s with acute or convalescent COVID-19.

The gene calls are TRBV29-1 and TRBJ2-3; a weak D match, TRBD1 (6 bases). The CDR3 covers 14 residues. Deletions cut 5 bases from V and 2 bases from J, with 14 bases between. In germline, CDR1 is SQVTM, CDR2 ANQGSEA. The CDR3 DNA follows: TGCAGCGTTAGGTCGGGGACAAACACAGATACGCAGTATTTT. It translates to CSVRSGTNTDTQYF.

The rearrangement uses TRBV2 and TRBJ2-3; D call uncertain. V shed 8 bases and J shed 0 bases, with 6 bases lying between them. The CDR3 length is 12 residues. Germline V CDR1 and CDR2: SNHLY, FYNNEI. The CDR3 spells CASAESTDTQYF. CDR3 sequence (DNA): TGTGCCAGCGCCGAGAGCACAGATACGCAGTATTTT.

The rearrangement links TRBV6-5 to TRBJ2-7; TRBD1 agrees at 7 bases. Germline V CDR1 and CDR2: MNHEY, SVGAGI. The CDR3 spans 11 residues. Unmatched junction bases numbered 0, after V lost 7 bases and J lost 3 bases. CDR3 sequence reads: CASTGGYEQYF. The CDR3 bases are TGTGCCAGCACAGGGGGCTACGAGCAGTACTTC.

V gene TRBV7-3 combines with J gene TRBJ1-3; TRBD1 might be the D (5 bases). The germline V gene encodes CDR1 SGHTA and CDR2 FQGTGA. The CDR3 contains 15 residues. Trimming removed 5 bases at V and 2 bases at J, with 13 bases between. The CDR3 DNA reads TGTGCCAGCAGCGCCGACAGCCGGCCTGGAAACACCATATATTTT. Its translation: CASSADSRPGNTIYF.

This chain links TRBV19 with TRBJ1-1; TRBD1 agrees at 7 bases. This CDR3 contains 13 residues. Germline-derived CDR1 and CDR2 are LNHDA and SQIVND (reference sequence). J was trimmed by 5 bases and V by 5 bases; bases with no gene match: 5. CDR3 loop: CASSPQGFTEAFF. The CDR3 nucleotides are TGTGCCAGTAGTCCACAGGGGTTTACTGAAGCTTTCTTT.

This chain uses TRBV28 with TRBJ1-4, with TRBD1 matching over 8 bases. Germline CDR1 and CDR2: MDHEN and SYDVKM. CDR3 size: 14 residues. Trimming at V came to 6 bases and at J to 7 bases, leaving 7 bases not matched to a gene. The CDR3 loop is CASSTTGVGEKLFF. CDR3 coding DNA: TGTGCCAGCAGCACGACAGGGGTTGGTGAAAAACTGTTTTTT.